The next 6 T cell receptor beta chains were all read from a single sample in a study of blood T cell repertoires in COVID-19 (dated by TCRdb to 2018 to 2020). Library generation was performed with the immunoSEQ multiplex PCR assay. TCRdb took this table from immuneACCESS and kept in-frame rearrangements with V and J called. Such tables lack part of the clones; where checked against another copy, unresolved V genes explain under half of the gap, and the rest is unexplained. The sample records roughly 60,000 clones, more than 80% of which are singletons. About 16% of the sample goes to the ten largest clones. The sample comprised peripheral blood. These receptors were collected from a man older than 75 with acute or convalescent COVID-19.

This clone was counted between two and nine times. The genes are TRBV12-5 and TRBJ1-2, with D perhaps matching TRBD1 (5 bases). V lost 0 bases, J lost 8 bases, and 13 bases lay in between. Germline V gene sequence: CDR1 LGHNT, CDR2 FRNRAP. The CDR3 contains 14 residues. The CDR3 bases are TGTGCTAGTGGTTTGGTACCCTCTCCAGGGGGCTACACCTTC. It yields the protein CASGLVPSPGGYTF.

This rearrangement joins TRBV19 to TRBJ2-1; 10 nucleotides line up with TRBD1. With 10 bases clipped from V and 6 bases from J, the junction kept 15 bases outside the gene matches. The CDR3 loop spans 16 amino acids. In germline, CDR1 is LNHDA, CDR2 SQIVND (reference sequence). For the CDR3, the DNA is TGTGCCACCCAGGACAGGGGGATTTTGAGGGTCAATGAGCAGTTCTTC. This sequence encodes CATQDRGILRVNEQFF. Variable domain in full (rest from reference TRBV19 and TRBJ2-1): DGGITQSPKYLFRKEGQNVTLSCEQNLNHDAMYWYRQDPGQGLRLIYYSQIVNDFQKGDIAEGYSVSREKKESFPLTVTSAQKNPTAFYLCATQDRGILRVNEQFFGPGTRLTVL.

The chain joins TRBV6-5 to TRBJ2-1, with D possibly being TRBD2 (6 bases). Trimming took 4 bases from V and 10 from J, leaving 17 bases between them. The CDR3 totals 14 residues. The germline gives CDR1 MNHEY, CDR2 SVGAGI. This CDR3 reads CASSLGVRGTEQFF. As DNA, the CDR3 is TGTGCCAGCAGTTTGGGAGTTCGGGGGACCGAGCAGTTCTTC.

The rearrangement links TRBV4-2 to TRBJ2-7; D gene unclear. V dropped 0 bases and J dropped 1 base, with 13 bases sitting between them. The germline CDR1 and CDR2 sequences are LGHNA and YNFKEQ. The CDR3 has 16 amino acids. The chain's CDR3 is CASSQERWSESYEQYF. DNA of the CDR3: TGTGCCAGCAGCCAAGAACGATGGAGCGAATCCTACGAGCAGTACTTC.

This sequence joins TRBV19 and TRBJ1-4, with D maybe TRBD1 (6 bases). The CDR3 has 14 residues. Deletions cut 7 bases from V and 8 bases from J, with 17 bases between. Germline V CDR1 and CDR2: LNHDA, SQIVND (reference sequence). CDR3 loop: CASNRGGGEEKLFF. CDR3 coding DNA: TGTGCCAGTAATAGGGGGGGCGGAGAAGAAAAACTGTTTTTT. Drawing the rest from reference TRBV19 and TRBJ1-4, the complete variable domain is DGGITQSPKYLFRKEGQNVTLSCEQNLNHDAMYWYRQDPGQGLRLIYYSQIVNDFQKGDIAEGYSVSREKKESFPLTVTSAQKNPTAFYLCASNRGGGEEKLFFGSGTQLSVL.

The chain employs TRBV6-4 and TRBJ1-4; 7 nucleotides match TRBD1. After removal of 6 bases from V and 3 bases from J, the junction contained 7 bases not matched to a gene. This CDR3 comprises 15 residues. In germline, CDR1 is MRHNA, CDR2 SNTAGT. The CDR3 coding sequence is TGTGCCAGCAGCGTAAACAGGGGAGCTAATGAAAAACTGTTTTTT. It encodes CASSVNRGANEKLFF.